A selection of T cell receptor beta chains follows, all from one sample in a study of CD8 T cells in Susac syndrome. TCRdb reanalysed the immunoSEQ multiplex PCR reads using MiXCR and keeps one entry per CDR3 protein. The sample has around 26,000 distinct CDR3 sequences, 94% seen once. Input material: CD8+ T cells from PBMCs. Source of these receptors: a human donor in good health. Each CDR3 is given with its conserved first and last residue. The D gene is left open where the match is weak. Some rows have no size entry. The others give once, few or many, or a class for an expanded clone.

clone size	D gene	V gene	J gene	CDR3 DNA	CDR3 protein
-	-	TRBV20-1	TRBJ1-6	TGCAGTGCAGGAAAAGGGAGTCGTTCACCCCTCCACTTT	CSAGKGSRSPLHF
few	-	TRBV6-5	TRBJ2-5	TGTGCCAGCCGGGACCCTAAGAGGACCCAGTACTTC	CASRDPKRTQYF
-	TRBD1	TRBV12-3/TRBV12-4	TRBJ2-5	TGTGCCAGCAGTCCCCGGACAGGGTGGGAGACCCAGTACTTC	CASSPRTGWETQYF
-	-	TRBV6-6	TRBJ2-3	TGTGCCAGCAGTTACTCGCCAGGACTCTTAGATACGCAGTATTTT	CASSYSPGLLDTQYF
-	-	TRBV4-3	TRBJ2-1	TGCGCCAGCAGCCAAGCCCAAGGGCCCTACAATGAGCAGTTCTTC	CASSQAQGPYNEQFF
-	TRBD2	TRBV7-8	TRBJ2-1	TGTGCCAGCAGCCTAGCGGGGGGCGTGAACAATGAGCAGTTCTTC	CASSLAGGVNNEQFF
-	TRBD2	TRBV6-5	TRBJ2-1	TGTGCCAGCAGTTATTCCGAAGTTCCTAGCGGGGGGGCCTCCTACAATGAGCAGTTCTTC	CASSYSEVPSGGASYNEQFF
-	-	TRBV12-3/TRBV12-4	TRBJ2-7	TGTGCCAGCAGTTTAGGGATAGACGAGCAGTACTTC	CASSLGIDEQYF
-	-	TRBV7-8	TRBJ2-4	TGTGCCAGCAGCCTGAACGCATACGGTACCAAAAACATTCAGTACTTC	CASSLNAYGTKNIQYF
-	-	TRBV12-3/TRBV12-4	TRBJ2-3	TGTGCCAGCAGTCCCTCTGGGGGACTCACAGATACGCAGTATTTT	CASSPSGGLTDTQYF
-	TRBD1	TRBV6-1	TRBJ2-2	TGTGCCGGCGCCACAGGGGCCGGGGAGCTGTTTTTT	CAGATGAGELFF
-	-	TRBV7-2	TRBJ1-1	TGTGCCAGCAGCTCTTGGGGCGGGTATACGGACGCTGAAGCTTTCTTT	CASSSWGGYTDAEAFF
-	-	TRBV20-1	TRBJ2-7	TGCAGTGCTAGATCGGGACTCGGCGAGCAGTACTTC	CSARSGLGEQYF
-	-	TRBV7-9	TRBJ2-7	TGTGCCAGCAGCCCCCCGGGGGGACAGAGCTCCTACGAGCAGTACTTC	CASSPPGGQSSYEQYF
-	-	TRBV12-3/TRBV12-4	TRBJ1-2	TGTGCCAGCAGTTTTAGTCTGCTCGAGGGCTACACCTTC	CASSFSLLEGYTF
-	-	TRBV4-3	TRBJ1-1	TGCGCCAGCAGCCAAGGGGGGGGAGGGGAGGATGAAGCTTTCTTT	CASSQGGGGEDEAFF
-	TRBD2	TRBV6-2/TRBV6-3	TRBJ2-7	TGTGCCAGCAGAGGCACTAGCGGGGGGACCTACGAGCAGTACTTC	CASRGTSGGTYEQYF